This TCR beta chain was retrieved from a study of cytomegalovirus exposure and HLA in healthy donors. The trim removed 3 bases at V and 5 bases at J, leaving 12 bases unmatched. The CDR3 is made up of 16 amino acids. CDR1 SGDLS and CDR2 YYNGEE come from the germline V gene. This clone was counted a few times. Use of 60 Vbeta and 13 Jbeta primers characterized the PCR. Sequencing was performed with immunoSEQ multiplex PCR; in TCRdb, only in-frame clones are kept and a portion is missing. The data hold over 150,000 clones, with roughly 81% observed a single time. What was sequenced was PBMCs. The V call is TRBV9, the J call TRBJ1-1, with TRBD1 matching 8 bases. The receptor was isolated from a woman aged 25-40 years in good health and CMV-seropositive. The CDR3: CASSAYPTGGETEAFF. DNA for the CDR3: TGTGCCAGCAGCGCGTACCCAACAGGGGGAGAAACTGAAGCTTTCTTT. The whole variable domain, filled in from reference TRBV9 and TRBJ1-1, reads DSGVTQTPKHLITATGQRVTLRCSPRSGDLSVYWYQQSLDQGLQFLIQYYNGEERAKGNILERFSAQQFPDLHSELNLSSLELGDSALYFCASSAYPTGGETEAFFGQGTRLTVV.